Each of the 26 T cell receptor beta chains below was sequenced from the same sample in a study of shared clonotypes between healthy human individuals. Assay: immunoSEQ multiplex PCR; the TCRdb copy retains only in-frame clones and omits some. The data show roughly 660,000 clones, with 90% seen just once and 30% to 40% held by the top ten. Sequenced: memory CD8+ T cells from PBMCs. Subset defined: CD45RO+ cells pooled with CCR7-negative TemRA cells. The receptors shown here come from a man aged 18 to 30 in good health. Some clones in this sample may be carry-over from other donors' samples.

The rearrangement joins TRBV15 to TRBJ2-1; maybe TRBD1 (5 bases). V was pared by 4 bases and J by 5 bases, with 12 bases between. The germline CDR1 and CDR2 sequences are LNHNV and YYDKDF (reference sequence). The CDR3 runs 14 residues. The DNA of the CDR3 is TGTGCCACCAGCATTACCACAGGTCACAATGAGCAGTTCTTC. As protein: CATSITTGHNEQFF.

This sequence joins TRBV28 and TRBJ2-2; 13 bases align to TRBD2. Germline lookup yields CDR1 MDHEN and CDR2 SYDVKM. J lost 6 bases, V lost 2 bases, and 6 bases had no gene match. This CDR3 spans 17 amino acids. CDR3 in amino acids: CASSLGSGTSGAGELFF. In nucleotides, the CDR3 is TGTGCCAGCAGTTTAGGGTCCGGGACTAGCGGGGCCGGGGAGCTGTTTTTT.

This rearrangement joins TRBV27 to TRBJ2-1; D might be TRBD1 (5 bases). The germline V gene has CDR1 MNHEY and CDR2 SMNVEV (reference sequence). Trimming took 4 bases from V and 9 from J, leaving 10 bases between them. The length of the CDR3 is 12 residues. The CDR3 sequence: CASSSGHTEQFF. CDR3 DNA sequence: TGTGCCAGCAGTTCTGGACATACTGAGCAGTTCTTC.

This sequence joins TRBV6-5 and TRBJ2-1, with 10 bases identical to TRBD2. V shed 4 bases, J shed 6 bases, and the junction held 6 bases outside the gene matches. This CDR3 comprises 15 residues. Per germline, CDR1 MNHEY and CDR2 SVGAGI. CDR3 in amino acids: CASSLVAGGGNEQFF. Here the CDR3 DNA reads TGTGCCAGCAGTTTGGTAGCGGGAGGCGGCAATGAGCAGTTCTTC.

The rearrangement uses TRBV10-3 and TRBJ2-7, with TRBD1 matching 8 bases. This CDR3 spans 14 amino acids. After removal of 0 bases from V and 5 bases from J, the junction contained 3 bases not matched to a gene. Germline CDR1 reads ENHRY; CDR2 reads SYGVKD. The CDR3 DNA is TGTGCCATCAGTGAGTCAGGACAGGGACACGAGCAGTACTTC. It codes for CAISESGQGHEQYF.

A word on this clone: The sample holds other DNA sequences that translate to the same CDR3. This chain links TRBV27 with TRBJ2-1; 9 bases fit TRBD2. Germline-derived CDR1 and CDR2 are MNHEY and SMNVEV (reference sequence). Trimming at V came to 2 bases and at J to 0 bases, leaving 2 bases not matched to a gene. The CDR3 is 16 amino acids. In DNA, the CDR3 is TGTGCCAGCAGTTTACTAGCGGGGAGCTCCTACAATGAGCAGTTCTTC. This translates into CASSLLAGSSYNEQFF.

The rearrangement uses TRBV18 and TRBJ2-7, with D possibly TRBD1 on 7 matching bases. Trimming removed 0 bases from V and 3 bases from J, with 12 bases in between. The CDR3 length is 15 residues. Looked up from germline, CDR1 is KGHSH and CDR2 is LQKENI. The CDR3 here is CASSPPRQGGYEQYF. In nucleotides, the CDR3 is TGTGCCAGCTCACCACCGCGGCAGGGGGGCTACGAGCAGTACTTC.

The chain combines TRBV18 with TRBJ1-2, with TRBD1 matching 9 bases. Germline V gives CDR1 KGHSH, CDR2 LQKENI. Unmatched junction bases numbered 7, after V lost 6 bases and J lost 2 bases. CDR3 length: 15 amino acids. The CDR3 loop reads CASSRTDRGNYGYTF. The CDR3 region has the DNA TGTGCCAGCTCGCGCACGGACAGGGGAAACTATGGCTACACCTTC.

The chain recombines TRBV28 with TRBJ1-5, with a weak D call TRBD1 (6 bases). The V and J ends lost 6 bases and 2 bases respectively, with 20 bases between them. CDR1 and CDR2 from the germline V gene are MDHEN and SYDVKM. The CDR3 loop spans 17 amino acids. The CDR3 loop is CASRPSRGRGGNQPQHF. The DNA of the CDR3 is TGTGCCAGCAGGCCGTCGCGGGGCAGGGGAGGCAATCAGCCCCAGCATTTT.

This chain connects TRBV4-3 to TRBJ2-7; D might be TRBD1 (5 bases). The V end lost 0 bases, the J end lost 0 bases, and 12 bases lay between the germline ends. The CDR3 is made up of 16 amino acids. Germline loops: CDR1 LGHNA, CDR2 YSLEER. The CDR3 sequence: CASSQDWGKSSYEQYF. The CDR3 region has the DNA TGCGCCAGCAGCCAAGATTGGGGCAAGAGCTCCTACGAGCAGTACTTC.

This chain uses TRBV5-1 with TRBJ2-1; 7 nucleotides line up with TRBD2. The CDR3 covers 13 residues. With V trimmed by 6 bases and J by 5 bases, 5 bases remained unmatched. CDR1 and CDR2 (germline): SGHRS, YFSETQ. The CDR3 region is CASTYSGHNEQFF. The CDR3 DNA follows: TGCGCCAGCACCTATAGCGGGCACAATGAGCAGTTCTTC.

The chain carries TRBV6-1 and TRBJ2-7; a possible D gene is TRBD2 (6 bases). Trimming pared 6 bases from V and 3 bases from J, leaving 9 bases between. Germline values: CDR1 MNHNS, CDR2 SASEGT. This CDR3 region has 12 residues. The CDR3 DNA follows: TGTGCCAGCAGAGATAGCGGCTACGAGCAGTACTTC. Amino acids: CASRDSGYEQYF.

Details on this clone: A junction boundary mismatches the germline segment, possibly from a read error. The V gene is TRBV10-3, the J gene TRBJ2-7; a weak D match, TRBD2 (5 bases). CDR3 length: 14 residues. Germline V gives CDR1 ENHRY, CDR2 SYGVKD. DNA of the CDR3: TGTGCCATCAATGAGGGTCTCGTACTCTACGAGCAGTACTTC. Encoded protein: CAINEGLVLYEQYF.

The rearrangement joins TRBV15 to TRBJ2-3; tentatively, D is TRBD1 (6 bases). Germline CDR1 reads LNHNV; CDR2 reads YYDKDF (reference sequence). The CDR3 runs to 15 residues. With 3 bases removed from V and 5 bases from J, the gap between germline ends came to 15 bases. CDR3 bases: TGTGCCACCAGCAGGAGGGACAACCGGGGAGATACGCAGTATTTT. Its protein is CATSRRDNRGDTQYF.

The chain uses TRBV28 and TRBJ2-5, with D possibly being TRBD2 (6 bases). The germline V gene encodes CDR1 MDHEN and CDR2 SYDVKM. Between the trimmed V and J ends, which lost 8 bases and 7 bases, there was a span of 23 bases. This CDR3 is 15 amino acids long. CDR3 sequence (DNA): TGTGCCAGCGGACAAGGACTACTCCCAAGATGGACCCAGTACTTC. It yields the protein CASGQGLLPRWTQYF.

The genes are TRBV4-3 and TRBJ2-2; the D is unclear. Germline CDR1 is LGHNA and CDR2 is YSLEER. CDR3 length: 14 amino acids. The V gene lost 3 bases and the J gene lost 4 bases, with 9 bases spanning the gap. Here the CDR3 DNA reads TGCGCCAGCAGCCATGGACGTGTCACCGGGGAGCTGTTTTTT. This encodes CASSHGRVTGELFF.

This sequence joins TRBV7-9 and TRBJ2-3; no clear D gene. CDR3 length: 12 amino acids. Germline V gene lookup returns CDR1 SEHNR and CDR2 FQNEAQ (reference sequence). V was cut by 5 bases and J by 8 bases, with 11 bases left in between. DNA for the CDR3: TGTGCCAGCAGCGGTAGTCGGGCTACGCAGTATTTT. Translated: CASSGSRATQYF.

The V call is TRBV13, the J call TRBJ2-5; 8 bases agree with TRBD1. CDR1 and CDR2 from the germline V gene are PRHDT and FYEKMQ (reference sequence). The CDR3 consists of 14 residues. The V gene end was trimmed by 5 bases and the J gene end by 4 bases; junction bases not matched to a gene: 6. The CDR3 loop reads CASSRGQVSETQYF. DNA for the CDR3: TGTGCCAGCAGCCGGGGACAGGTTTCAGAGACCCAGTACTTC.

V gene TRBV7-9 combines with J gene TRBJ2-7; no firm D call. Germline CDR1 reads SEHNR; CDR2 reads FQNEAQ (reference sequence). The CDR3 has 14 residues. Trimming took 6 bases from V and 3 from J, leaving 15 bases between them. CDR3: CASSLDSRFYEQYF. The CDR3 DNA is TGTGCCAGCAGTCTGGATTCGAGATTCTACGAGCAGTACTTC.

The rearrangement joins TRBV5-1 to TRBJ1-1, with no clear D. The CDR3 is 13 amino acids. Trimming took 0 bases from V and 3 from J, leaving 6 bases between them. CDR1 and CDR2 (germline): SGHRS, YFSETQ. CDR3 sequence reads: CASSLASYTEAFF. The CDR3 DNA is TGCGCCAGCAGCTTGGCCTCCTACACTGAAGCTTTCTTT.

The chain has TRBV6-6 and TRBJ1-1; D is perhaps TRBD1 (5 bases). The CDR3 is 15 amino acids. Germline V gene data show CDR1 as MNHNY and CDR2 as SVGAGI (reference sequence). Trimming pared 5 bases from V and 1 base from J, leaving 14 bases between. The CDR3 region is CASSASLGQNTEAFF. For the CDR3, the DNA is TGTGCCAGCAGTGCCTCCCTGGGGCAGAACACTGAAGCTTTCTTT.

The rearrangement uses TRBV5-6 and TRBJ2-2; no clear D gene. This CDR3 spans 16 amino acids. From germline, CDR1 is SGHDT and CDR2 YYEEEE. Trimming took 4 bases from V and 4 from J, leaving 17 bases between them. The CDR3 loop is CASSAGVVRVTGELFF. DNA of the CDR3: TGTGCCAGCAGCGCTGGAGTGGTTCGCGTCACCGGGGAGCTGTTTTTT.

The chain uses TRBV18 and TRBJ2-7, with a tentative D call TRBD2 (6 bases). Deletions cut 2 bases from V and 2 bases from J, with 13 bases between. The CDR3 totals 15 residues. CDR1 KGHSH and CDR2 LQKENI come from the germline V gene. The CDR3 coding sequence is TGTGCCAGCTCACCAGCTAGCGTTCGGACCTACGAGCAGTACTTC. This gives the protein CASSPASVRTYEQYF.

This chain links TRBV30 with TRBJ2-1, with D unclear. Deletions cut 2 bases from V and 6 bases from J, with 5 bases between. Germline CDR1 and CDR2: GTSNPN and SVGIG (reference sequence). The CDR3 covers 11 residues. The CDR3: CAWSRVNEQFF. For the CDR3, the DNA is TGTGCCTGGAGTCGCGTCAATGAGCAGTTCTTC.

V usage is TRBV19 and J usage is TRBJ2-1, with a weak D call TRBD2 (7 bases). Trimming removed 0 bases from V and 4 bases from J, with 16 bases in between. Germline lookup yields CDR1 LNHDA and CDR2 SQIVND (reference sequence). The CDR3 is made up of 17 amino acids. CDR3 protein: CASSIDRGLAVYNEQFF. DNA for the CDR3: TGTGCCAGTAGTATAGATCGGGGGCTAGCGGTATACAATGAGCAGTTCTTC.

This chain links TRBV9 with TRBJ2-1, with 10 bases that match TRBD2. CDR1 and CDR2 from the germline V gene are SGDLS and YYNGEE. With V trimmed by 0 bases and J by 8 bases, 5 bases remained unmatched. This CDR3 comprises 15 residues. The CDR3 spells CASSVVLAGVHEQFF. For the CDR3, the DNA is TGTGCCAGCAGCGTAGTTCTAGCGGGAGTCCATGAGCAGTTCTTC.